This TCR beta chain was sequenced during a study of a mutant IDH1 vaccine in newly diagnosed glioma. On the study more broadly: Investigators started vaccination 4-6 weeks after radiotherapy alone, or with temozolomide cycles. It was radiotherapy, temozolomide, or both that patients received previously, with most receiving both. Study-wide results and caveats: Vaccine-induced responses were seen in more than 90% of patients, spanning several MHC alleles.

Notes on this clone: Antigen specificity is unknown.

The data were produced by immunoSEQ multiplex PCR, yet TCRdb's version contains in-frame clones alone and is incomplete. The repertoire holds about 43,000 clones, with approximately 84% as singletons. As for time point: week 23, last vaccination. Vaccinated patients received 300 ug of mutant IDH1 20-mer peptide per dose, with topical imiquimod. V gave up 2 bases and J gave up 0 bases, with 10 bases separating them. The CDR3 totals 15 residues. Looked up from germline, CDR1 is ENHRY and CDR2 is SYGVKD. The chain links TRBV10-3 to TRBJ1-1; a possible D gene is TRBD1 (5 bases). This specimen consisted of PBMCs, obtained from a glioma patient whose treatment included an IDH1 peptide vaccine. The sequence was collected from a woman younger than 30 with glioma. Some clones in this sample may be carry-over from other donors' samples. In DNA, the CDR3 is TGTGCCATCAGTGAGGGGGGACGGATGAACACTGAAGCTTTCTTT. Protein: CAISEGGRMNTEAFF.